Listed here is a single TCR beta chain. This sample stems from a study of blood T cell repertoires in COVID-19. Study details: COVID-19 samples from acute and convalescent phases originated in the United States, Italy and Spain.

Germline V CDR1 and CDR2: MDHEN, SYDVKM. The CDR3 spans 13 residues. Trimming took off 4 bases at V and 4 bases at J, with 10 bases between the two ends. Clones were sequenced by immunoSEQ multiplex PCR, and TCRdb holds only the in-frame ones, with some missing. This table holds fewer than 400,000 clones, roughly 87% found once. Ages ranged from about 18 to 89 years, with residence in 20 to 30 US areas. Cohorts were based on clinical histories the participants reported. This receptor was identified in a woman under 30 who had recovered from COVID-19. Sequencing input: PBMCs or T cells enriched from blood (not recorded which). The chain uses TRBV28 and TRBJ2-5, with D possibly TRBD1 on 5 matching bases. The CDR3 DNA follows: TGTGCCAGCAGTTCCCCAGACAGAGAGACCCAGTACTTC. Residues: CASSSPDRETQYF.